This TCR beta chain came from a study of blood T cell repertoires in COVID-19. For the study at large: Material from acute and convalescent COVID-19 was sourced from the United States, Italy and Spain.

Authors' methods: Amplified reference gene primers provided the basis for estimating nucleated cell counts. Libraries were prepared by immunoSEQ multiplex PCR; TCRdb keeps only in-frame clonotypes and omits some of them. V and J calls and clone size are as listed in that table; D and trimming were resolved from the DNA. This table holds more than 13,000 clones, 80% to 85% found once. This clone came up a few times. What was sequenced was peripheral blood. This TCR came from a man over 45 with active COVID-19.

CDR3 nucleotides: TGTGCCTGGAGTGTATCAGGGGAGACTAGCGACTCCTACGAGCAGTACTTC. Translating gives CAWSVSGETSDSYEQYF. V usage is TRBV30 and J usage is TRBJ2-7; 8 nucleotides align to TRBD2. This CDR3 region has 17 residues. Germline CDR1 reads GTSNPN; CDR2 reads SVGIG (reference sequence). Losses at the gene ends were 0 bases for V and 0 bases for J; bases not matched to a gene: 10.